This paragraph reports one T cell receptor beta chain. Its antigen is not known. The J segment lost 4 bases and the V segment lost 4 bases, leaving 7 bases of the junction unmatched. Germline V CDR1 and CDR2: SEHNR, FQNEAQ (reference sequence). This CDR3 has 14 residues. In the PCR, 60 Vbeta and 13 Jbeta primers were used. Sequenced by immunoSEQ multiplex PCR; TCRdb stores in-frame clones only, minus some. This sample yields 150,000 to 200,000 clones, of which about 79% are seen a single time; 6.3% belongs to the top ten. This sample is drawn from a study of cytomegalovirus exposure and HLA in healthy donors. Study results and limitations: Previous analysis showed most TCR beta V segments were productive about 90% or about 30% of the time. In vitro, a few CMV-associated chains proved specific for CMV antigens.

Input material: PBMCs. This TCR came from a man aged 40-55 years in good health and CMV-seropositive. The chain employs TRBV7-9 and TRBJ2-7; TRBD1 matches 7 bases. The CDR3 nucleotides are TGTGCCAGCAGCTCGCGGACAGGAAATTACGAGCAGTACTTC. It is translated as CASSSRTGNYEQYF.